This T cell receptor beta chain originates from a study of cytomegalovirus exposure and HLA in healthy donors. In the study overall: Some 85 million unique TCRs from HLA-typed donors were held in an early data release.

This clone was observed a few times. With 60 Vbeta and 13 Jbeta primers, the PCR was carried out. Some clones are missing from TCRdb's copy, which holds only in-frame ones; the method was immunoSEQ multiplex PCR. The repertoire consists of approximately 77,000 clones, with around 84% occurring once and the leading ten covering around 4.8%. Healthy bone marrow donors made up the donors. The TCR comes from a man aged 40-49 years in good health and CMV-seronegative. The sample taken for sequencing was PBMCs.

The CDR3 DNA follows: TGCGCCAGCAGCTCAGAACTAGAGAGCACCGGGGAGCTGTTTTTT. Translating gives CASSSELESTGELFF. The genes are TRBV5-1 and TRBJ2-2; tentatively, D is TRBD2 (5 bases). V shed 3 bases and J shed 4 bases, with 13 bases lying between them. The length of the CDR3 is 15 residues. CDR1 is SGHRS and CDR2 is YFSETQ in the germline V gene.